This T cell receptor beta chain was captured in a study of blood T cells in healthy people across ages. The CDR3 runs 15 residues. The germline gives CDR1 SGHTA, CDR2 FQGNSA. With V trimmed by 0 bases and J by 6 bases, 6 bases remained unmatched. This clonotype was observed a few times. A second PCR of 7 to 11 cycles used a sample-barcoded 5' primer and a J-beta primer mix. TCRdb independently ran MiXCR on the 5' RACE reads; one entry per CDR3 protein. The sample shows 1,500,000 or so distinct CDR3 sequences, approximately 59% of them seen only once. This sequence was found in a man younger than 35 in good health. The genes are TRBV7-2 and TRBJ2-7, with 9 positions matching TRBD2. The material sequenced was blood. CDR3 amino acids: CASSLALREGVEQYF. The CDR3 DNA follows: TGTGCCAGCAGCTTAGCTTTGCGGGAGGGCGTCGAGCAGTACTTC.